The sequence of this T cell receptor (beta chain) was determined in a study of beta chain features in type 1 diabetes. For the study at large: Examination of sorted cells across all samples involved around 100,000,000 cells.

Reverse transcription of all isolated RNA meant that expressed TCRB transcripts were sequenced. Here immunoSEQ multiplex PCR was the method, and the copy in TCRdb shows in-frame clones only, minus some. The sample holds 400,000 to 550,000 clones, about an eighth seen once. This clone was recorded a few times. Deletions cut 4 bases from V and 0 bases from J, with 16 bases between. Per the germline V gene, CDR1 is SGHDN and CDR2 is FVKESK. The CDR3 is 18 residues long. The specimen sequenced was naive CD4+ T cells from blood. V is TRBV14 and J is TRBJ2-6; possibly TRBD1 for D (6 bases). This sequence was found in a woman aged 18 to 35 in good health. Here the CDR3 DNA reads TGTGCCAGCAGCCCCCCAAGGGGGTCTCTCTCTGGGGCCAACGTCCTGACTTTC. Protein product: CASSPPRGSLSGANVLTF.